Given below is one TCR beta chain in context. The data originate from a study of blood T cell repertoires in COVID-19. V lost 3 bases to trimming and J lost 1 base, with 10 bases between them. Germline loops: CDR1 SGHNT, CDR2 YYREEE (reference sequence). This CDR3 contains 14 residues. Produced via immunoSEQ multiplex PCR; TCRdb's table is partial and in-frame only. The repertoire includes tens of thousands of clones, 85% of them detected once, and 35% to 45% sits in the top ten. Sequences were obtained from peripheral blood. The rearrangement joins TRBV5-4 to TRBJ1-1; a weak D match, TRBD1 (5 bases). This clonotype was obtained from a man older than 75 with acute or convalescent COVID-19. Here the CDR3 DNA reads TGTGCCAGCAGCTCAGGGTCGGGGAACACTGAAGCTTTCTTT. Translation gives CASSSGSGNTEAFF.